This T cell receptor (beta chain) appears in the sequencing data of a study of T cell repertoires in cytomegalovirus infection. About the research overall: Matching HLA type, along with CMV infection, was indicated by public TCR beta signatures. Study-level findings and limits: HLA-C-restricted CMV clonotypes gave the most frequent clonotype in two of eight donors. Cumulative frequency (of public TCR beta family members) identified carriers of CMV plus the relevant HLA.

MiXCR was run by TCRdb on the reads, yielding one entry per CDR3 protein. The sample contains some 800,000 distinct CDR3 sequences, over 25% of which appear only once. Comment on this clonotype: What it binds is not known.

The germline V gene has CDR1 SGHVS and CDR2 FNYEAQ. The ends lost 4 bases at V and 8 bases at J; junction bases unmatched: 13. The CDR3 has 15 amino acids. This specimen was cultured CD8+ T cells from PBMCs, taken from culture after CMV antigen stimulation. The J gene is TRBJ1-2, the V gene TRBV7-6; TRBD1 agrees at 7 bases. This receptor was taken from a human donor in good health (CMV status not recorded). Some clones in this sample may be carry-over from other donors' samples. This chain's CDR3 is CASSSTMGAGGGYTF. DNA for the CDR3: TGTGCCAGCAGCTCCACAATGGGGGCAGGGGGAGGCTACACCTTC.